This TCR beta chain was documented in a study of neurological immune-mediated disorders. Study-wide points: No sharing of CDR3 amino acid sequences was observed among expanded clones across subjects, suggesting private repertoires in all groups.

V was clipped by 4 bases and J by 5 bases, with 9 bases between them. Germline CDR1 reads ENHRY; CDR2 reads SYGVKD. This CDR3 contains 12 residues. cDNA was made by 5'RACE with 10-nucleotide random UMIs. Over 170 million TCR-beta sequences from 15-18 subjects came out of each sequencing run. TCRdb reanalysed the 5' RACE reads using MiXCR and keeps one entry per CDR3 protein. This table holds more than 15,000 distinct CDR3 sequences, over 8.5% found once. Use was made of 750,000 to 1,000,000 CD4+ or CD8+ T cells in sorted libraries. About this clonotype: Antigen specificity is unknown.

The rearrangement links TRBV10-3 to TRBJ2-7, with D hard to call. The receptor was derived from a woman aged 45-65 years in good health. Input material: CD8+ T cells from blood. The CDR3 is CAISGGLDEQYF. CDR3 in DNA: TGTGCCATCAGTGGGGGTCTGGACGAGCAGTACTTC.